Below, 22 T cell receptor beta chains from the same sample are listed, as sequenced in a study of blood T cell repertoires in COVID-19 (dated by TCRdb to about 2020). Libraries were built with the immunoSEQ multiplex PCR assay. Held by TCRdb, this immuneACCESS table contains in-frame sequences only and omits some clones. Under half of the omission traces to an unresolved V gene where checked; the cause of the rest is unknown. Within this sample are about 180,000 clones, with approximately 82% of them counted one time only. Of the sample, 15% to 20% falls within the top ten clones. Source material: PBMCs or T cells enriched from blood (not recorded which). Source of these receptors: a man between 60 and 75 years old who had recovered from COVID-19.

The rearrangement links TRBV28 to TRBJ2-1; the D is unclear. The CDR3 runs to 15 residues. V lost 2 bases and J lost 3, with 11 bases in between. Germline CDR1 reads MDHEN; CDR2 reads SYDVKM. CDR3 sequence (DNA): TGTGCCAGCAGTTTAAAACTAACCAGCTACAATGAGCAGTTCTTC. This sequence encodes CASSLKLTSYNEQFF.

The chain combines TRBV27 with TRBJ2-5, with D unclear. This CDR3 is built from 13 residues. V dropped 5 bases and J dropped 0 bases, with 7 bases sitting between them. Germline assignment: CDR1 MNHEY and CDR2 SMNVEV (reference sequence). CDR3 nucleotides: TGTGCCAGCAGTCAACTGTACCAAGAGACCCAGTACTTC. This codes for CASSQLYQETQYF.

The gene calls are TRBV2 and TRBJ1-4; D unclear. The germline V gene has CDR1 SNHLY and CDR2 FYNNEI. The CDR3 runs to 13 residues. The CDR3 here is CATAFLRDEKLFF. The CDR3 coding sequence is TGTGCTACAGCTTTCCTGAGGGATGAAAAACTGTTTTTT.

The genes are TRBV5-1 and TRBJ2-7; 7 positions agree with TRBD1. The CDR3 consists of 15 residues. Germline values: CDR1 SGHRS, CDR2 YFSETQ. Germline trimming cut 4 bases from V and 2 bases from J; bases unmatched to any gene: 9. The CDR3 DNA reads as TGCGCCAGCAGCCCAAAGACAGGGACGGCCTACGAGCAGTACTTC. Translating it yields CASSPKTGTAYEQYF.

This chain uses TRBV5-1 with TRBJ2-5; TRBD1 aligns across 8 bases. Per the germline V gene, CDR1 is SGHRS and CDR2 is YFSETQ. CDR3 length equals 13 residues. With V trimmed by 3 bases and J by 2 bases, 0 bases remained unmatched. The CDR3 sequence is CASSWTGQETQYF. Here the CDR3 DNA reads TGCGCCAGCAGCTGGACAGGGCAAGAGACCCAGTACTTC.

This clone showed up just once. The chain uses TRBV6-1 and TRBJ2-6, with a possible D match to TRBD1 (5 bases). The CDR3 sequence is 16 residues long. V was pared by 2 bases and J by 1 base, with 9 bases between. Germline-derived CDR1 and CDR2 are MNHNS and SASEGT. The CDR3 sequence is CASSEQGVSGANVLTF. In DNA, the CDR3 is TGTGCCAGCAGTGAACAGGGCGTATCTGGGGCCAACGTCCTGACTTTC.

This clone was counted a few times. This rearrangement joins TRBV27 to TRBJ1-1, with D unresolved. V dropped 5 bases and J dropped 1 base, with 11 bases sitting between them. The CDR3 length is 14 residues. CDR1 and CDR2 (germline): MNHEY, SMNVEV (reference sequence). This chain's CDR3 is CASSPATGNTEAFF. In DNA, the CDR3 is TGTGCCAGCAGTCCCGCCACGGGGAACACTGAAGCTTTCTTT.

J is TRBJ1-5 and V is TRBV18, with D hard to call. Germline CDR1 KGHSH, CDR2 LQKENI. V dropped 2 bases and J dropped 4 bases, with 6 bases sitting between them. The CDR3 totals 13 residues. CDR3 DNA: TGTGCCAGCTCACCAAATCAGAATCAGCCCCAGCATTTT. Protein: CASSPNQNQPQHF.

The chain has TRBV13 and TRBJ2-6; 9 bases map to TRBD1. Germline lookup yields CDR1 PRHDT and CDR2 FYEKMQ (reference sequence). Trimming cost V 5 bases and J 0 bases; bases outside gene matches: 23. The CDR3 spans 23 residues. The CDR3 reads CASSAEKGTGPDTPHSGANVLTF. The DNA for the CDR3 is TGTGCCAGCAGCGCTGAAAAAGGGACAGGGCCCGATACCCCCCACTCTGGGGCCAACGTCCTGACTTTC.

The rearrangement uses TRBV2 and TRBJ2-3, with D tentatively TRBD2 (7 bases). V lost 7 bases, J lost 8 bases, and 16 bases lay in between. Germline V gives CDR1 SNHLY, CDR2 FYNNEI. This CDR3 has 13 residues. The CDR3 spells CASTMGGGGTQYF. In DNA, the CDR3 is TGTGCCAGCACCATGGGGGGAGGGGGTACGCAGTATTTT.

The V call is TRBV10-3, the J call TRBJ2-1; 8 bases map to TRBD1. Germline V gene sequence: CDR1 ENHRY, CDR2 SYGVKD. Germline trimming cut 10 bases from V and 8 bases from J; bases unmatched to any gene: 13. The CDR3 runs to 14 residues. The CDR3 DNA follows: TGTGCCACTCGGAAGACAGGGGACATAGATGAGCAGTTCTTC. Protein sequence: CATRKTGDIDEQFF.

J is TRBJ2-7 and V is TRBV28, with unresolved D. With 1 base removed from V and 7 bases from J, the gap between germline ends came to 8 bases. Germline lookup yields CDR1 MDHEN and CDR2 SYDVKM. The CDR3 runs to 12 residues. This CDR3 reads CASSLLEQEQYF. Here the CDR3 DNA reads TGTGCCAGCAGTTTATTAGAACAGGAGCAGTACTTC.

By frequency in the sample, this clone is medium-sized. The chain has TRBV5-1 and TRBJ2-5; TRBD2 matches 7 bases. There are 13 residues in the CDR3. Germline V gene lookup returns CDR1 SGHRS and CDR2 YFSETQ. V was pared by 4 bases and J by 5 bases, with 5 bases of the junction left unmatched. This CDR3 is CASSIGEGETQYF. The CDR3 DNA reads TGCGCCAGCAGCATAGGGGAGGGGGAGACCCAGTACTTC.

This chain links TRBV9 with TRBJ2-2; the D gene is possibly TRBD2 (7 bases). From germline, CDR1 is SGDLS and CDR2 YYNGEE. There are 16 residues in the CDR3. V was pared by 3 bases and J by 0 bases, with 12 bases between. The CDR3 bases are TGTGCCAGCAGCGAGTACGGGGGGCCGAACACCGGGGAGCTGTTTTTT. Its protein product is CASSEYGGPNTGELFF.

The rearrangement links TRBV4-1 to TRBJ1-1, with D hard to call. The CDR3 totals 13 residues. Trimming took 0 bases from V and 7 from J, leaving 9 bases between them. CDR1 MGHRA and CDR2 YSYEKL come from the germline V gene. CDR3 DNA sequence: TGCGCCAGCAGCCAAGATAGCCGGCTTGAAGCTTTCTTT. It codes for CASSQDSRLEAFF.

A single count supports this clone. The chain recombines TRBV24-1 with TRBJ1-4, with 7 bases identical to TRBD1. Trimming cost V 4 bases and J 6 bases; bases outside gene matches: 13. The CDR3 is 17 amino acids. Germline CDR1 KGHDR, CDR2 SFDVKD. The CDR3 region is CATSETAAGTEYEKLFF. The CDR3 region has the DNA TGTGCCACCAGTGAGACTGCCGCCGGGACAGAGTATGAAAAACTGTTTTTT.

DNA for the CDR3: TGTGCCAGCAGCCAAGTATCAACCTACTCTGGAAACACCATATATTTT. The encoded protein is CASSQVSTYSGNTIYF. The rearrangement links TRBV14 to TRBJ1-3; D uncertain. Trimming took off 1 base at V and 0 bases at J, with 10 bases between the two ends. CDR1 and CDR2 (germline): SGHDN, FVKESK. The CDR3 extends over 16 amino acids.

The chain employs TRBV5-1 and TRBJ2-1; D is perhaps TRBD2 (5 bases). CDR3 length equals 15 residues. With 1 base removed from V and 4 bases from J, the gap between germline ends came to 12 bases. From germline, CDR1 is SGHRS and CDR2 YFSETQ. For the CDR3, the DNA is TGCGCCAGCAGCTTGTTTGGGAGTTCGTACAATGAGCAGTTCTTC. It yields the protein CASSLFGSSYNEQFF.

The chain combines TRBV9 with TRBJ1-6, with 7 nucleotides matching TRBD1. J lost 6 bases, V lost 1 base, and 4 bases had no gene match. This CDR3 spans 15 amino acids. Germline V gene lookup returns CDR1 SGDLS and CDR2 YYNGEE. For the CDR3, the DNA is TGTGCCAGCAGCGTAAAGGCAGGGGGTAATTCACCCCTCCACTTT. Translation gives CASSVKAGGNSPLHF.

The chain links TRBV2 to TRBJ1-1, with TRBD1 matching over 7 bases. Losses at the gene ends were 6 bases for V and 4 bases for J; bases not matched to a gene: 17. Germline CDR1 SNHLY, CDR2 FYNNEI. The CDR3 contains 17 residues. CDR3 protein: CASSRVQGIGPGTEAFF. DNA of the CDR3: TGTGCCAGCAGCCGCGTACAGGGGATTGGGCCGGGCACTGAAGCTTTCTTT.

V usage is TRBV5-1 and J usage is TRBJ1-4; 8 positions match TRBD1. Losses at the gene ends were 1 base for V and 8 bases for J; bases not matched to a gene: 13. CDR1 SGHRS and CDR2 YFSETQ come from the germline V gene. The CDR3 is 17 residues long. The CDR3 sequence is CASSLSRIGQGSEKLFF. The CDR3 nucleotides are TGCGCCAGCAGCTTGTCTCGAATTGGACAGGGTAGCGAAAAACTGTTTTTT.

The rearrangement links TRBV5-4 to TRBJ2-7; no reliable D call. V gave up 0 bases and J gave up 6 bases, with 10 bases separating them. The germline V gene encodes CDR1 SGHNT and CDR2 YYREEE (reference sequence). This CDR3 contains 13 residues. The CDR3 nucleotides are TGTGCCAGCAGCTTGGTTAATACGGGCGAGCAGTACTTC. It yields the protein CASSLVNTGEQYF.